Below, one TCR beta chain is given with its context. Its specificity is not known. The study separated CD4+ cells into CD45RA+ naive and CD45RA-negative memory subsets. This sample was included in a study of shared clonotypes between healthy human individuals. Trimming took off 2 bases at V and 2 bases at J, with 10 bases between the two ends. Germline assignment: CDR1 SEHNR and CDR2 FQNEAQ (reference sequence). The CDR3 loop spans 14 amino acids. Findings of the study overall: The study generally estimated greater richness for naive than memory subsets.

Data came from immunoSEQ multiplex PCR; TCRdb stores just in-frame clones and leaves some out. The sample consists of some 1 million clones, around 75% of them appearing once. This receptor was identified in a man between 18 and 29 years old in good health. J is TRBJ2-7 and V is TRBV7-9; possibly TRBD2 for D (5 bases). The sequenced material came from memory CD4+ T cells sorted from blood. Subset indicated: CD45RA-negative fraction. CDR3 DNA: TGTGCCAGCAGCTTAAACGGGAACACCTACGAGCAGTACTTC. Translating gives CASSLNGNTYEQYF.